This TCR beta chain was profiled in a study of T cells in Graves' hyperthyroidism and ophthalmopathy. The germline gives CDR1 LGHDT, CDR2 YNNKEL (reference sequence). The CDR3 is made up of 14 amino acids. The V gene lost 5 bases and the J gene lost 3 bases, with 13 bases spanning the gap. This clonotype was found many times. What was amplified from RNA transcripts were TCR beta CDR3 regions. The HTBI primer set served for first-round RT-PCR of the TCR CDR3. Via MiXCR, TCRdb re-called the multiplex PCR reads, giving one row per CDR3 protein. The sample consists of around 700,000 distinct CDR3 sequences, over 15% of them appearing once. Progressors' blood was drawn at hyperthyroidism diagnosis, before ophthalmopathy symptoms.

Sequencing input: blood. The TCR sequence derives from a woman aged 50 to 60 with Graves' hyperthyroidism that later progressed to Graves' ophthalmopathy. The chain is built from TRBV3-1 and TRBJ1-2, with D perhaps matching TRBD1 (6 bases). The chain's CDR3 is CASSNTGYDYGYTF. In nucleotides, the CDR3 is TGTGCCAGCAGCAATACAGGGTACGACTATGGCTACACCTTC.